The T cell receptor beta chain described here comes from a study of shared T cell receptors in the human thymus. CDR1 and CDR2 from the germline V gene are SGHDT and YYEEEE. The length of the CDR3 is 15 residues. V lost 2 bases and J lost 3, with 12 bases in between. Sequencing used immunoSEQ multiplex PCR; TCRdb keeps in-frame clones, though not all of them. The table has hundreds of thousands of clones, approximately 83% seen once. These data also formed part of another study, on human thymus T cells. That source adds: Unrelated individuals had highly overlapping thymic repertoires, as reported in related research.

The clonotype comes from a girl in the first two years of life with a congenital heart defect. Sequences were obtained from thymocytes. The chain carries TRBV5-6 and TRBJ2-1; perhaps TRBD1 as D (5 bases). In DNA, the CDR3 is TGTGCCAGCAGCTTAGACAGATGGGACTACAATGAGCAGTTCTTC. Amino acids: CASSLDRWDYNEQFF.